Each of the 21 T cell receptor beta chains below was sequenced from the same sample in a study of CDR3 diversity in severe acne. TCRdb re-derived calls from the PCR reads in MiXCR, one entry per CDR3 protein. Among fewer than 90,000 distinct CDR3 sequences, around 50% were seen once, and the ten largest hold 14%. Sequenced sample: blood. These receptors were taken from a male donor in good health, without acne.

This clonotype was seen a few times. The CDR3 bases are TGTGCCAGCAGCCAGAGGGAGACAACCTACGAGCAGTACTTC. Its translation: CASSQRETTYEQYF. The genes are TRBV7-3 and TRBJ2-7, with TRBD2 as a possible D gene (5 bases). V lost 5 bases to trimming and J lost 2 bases, with 13 bases between them. Germline CDR1 reads SGHTA; CDR2 reads FQGTGA. CDR3 length: 14 amino acids.

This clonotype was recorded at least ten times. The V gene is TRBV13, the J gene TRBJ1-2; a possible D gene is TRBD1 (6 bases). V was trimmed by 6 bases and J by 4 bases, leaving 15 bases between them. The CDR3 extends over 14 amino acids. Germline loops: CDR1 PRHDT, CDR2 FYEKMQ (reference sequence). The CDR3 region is CASRVRGGAYGYTF. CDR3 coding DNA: TGTGCCAGCAGGGTGAGGGGGGGGGCCTATGGCTACACCTTC. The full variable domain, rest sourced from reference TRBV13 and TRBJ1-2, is AAGVIQSPRHLIKEKRETATLKCYPIPRHDTVYWYQQGPGQDPQFLISFYEKMQSDKGSIPDRFSAQQFSDYHSELNMSSLELGDSALYFCASRVRGGAYGYTFGSGTRLTVV.

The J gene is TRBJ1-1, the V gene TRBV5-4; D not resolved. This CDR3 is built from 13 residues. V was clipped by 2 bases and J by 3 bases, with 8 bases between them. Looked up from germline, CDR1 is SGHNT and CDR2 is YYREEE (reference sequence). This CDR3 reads CASSLQTDTEAFF. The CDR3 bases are TGTGCCAGCAGCTTACAGACCGACACTGAAGCTTTCTTT.

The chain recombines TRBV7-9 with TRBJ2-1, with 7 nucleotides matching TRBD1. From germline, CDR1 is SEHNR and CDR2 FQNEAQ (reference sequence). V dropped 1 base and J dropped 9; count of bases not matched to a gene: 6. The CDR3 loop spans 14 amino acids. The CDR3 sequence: CASSLGQGLGEQFF. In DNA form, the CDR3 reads TGTGCCAGCAGCTTAGGACAGGGCTTGGGTGAGCAGTTCTTC.

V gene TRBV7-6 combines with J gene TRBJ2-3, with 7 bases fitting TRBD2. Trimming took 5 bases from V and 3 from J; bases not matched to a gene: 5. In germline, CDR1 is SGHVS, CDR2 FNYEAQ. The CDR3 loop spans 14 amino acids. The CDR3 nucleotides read TGTGCCAGCAGCCTTAGCGGGCCAACAGATACGCAGTATTTT. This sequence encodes CASSLSGPTDTQYF.

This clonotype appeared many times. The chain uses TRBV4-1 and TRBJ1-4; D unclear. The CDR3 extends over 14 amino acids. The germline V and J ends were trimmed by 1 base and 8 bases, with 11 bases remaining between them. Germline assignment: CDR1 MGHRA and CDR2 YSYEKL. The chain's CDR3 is CASSQGVLGEKLFF. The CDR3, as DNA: TGCGCCAGCAGCCAAGGGGTTTTAGGCGAAAAACTGTTTTTT.

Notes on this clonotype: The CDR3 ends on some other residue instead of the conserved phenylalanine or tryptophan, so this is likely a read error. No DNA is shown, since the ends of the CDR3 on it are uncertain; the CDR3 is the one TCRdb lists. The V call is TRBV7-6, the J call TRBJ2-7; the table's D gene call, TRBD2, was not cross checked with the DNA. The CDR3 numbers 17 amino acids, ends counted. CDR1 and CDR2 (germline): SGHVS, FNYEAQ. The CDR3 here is CASSLQTPGLAGYEQCL.

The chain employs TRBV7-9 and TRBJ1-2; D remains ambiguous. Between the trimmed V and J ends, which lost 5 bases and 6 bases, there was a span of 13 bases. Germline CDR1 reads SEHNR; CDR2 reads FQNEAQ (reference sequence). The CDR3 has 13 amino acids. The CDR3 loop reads CASSRRQDHGYTF. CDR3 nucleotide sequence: TGTGCCAGCAGCAGAAGACAAGATCATGGCTACACCTTC.

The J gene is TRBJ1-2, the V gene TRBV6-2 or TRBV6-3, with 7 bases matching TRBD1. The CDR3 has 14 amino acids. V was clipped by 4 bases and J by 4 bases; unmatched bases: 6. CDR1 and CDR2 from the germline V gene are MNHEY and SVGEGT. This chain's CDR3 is CASSSGNRGYGYTF. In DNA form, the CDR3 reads TGTGCCAGCAGTTCCGGGAACAGGGGCTATGGCTACACCTTC.

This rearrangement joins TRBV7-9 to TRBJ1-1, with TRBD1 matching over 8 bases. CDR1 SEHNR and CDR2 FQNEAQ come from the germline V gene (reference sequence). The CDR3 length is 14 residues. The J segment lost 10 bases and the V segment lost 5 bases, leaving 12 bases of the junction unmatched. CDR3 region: CASSAPLTGAGAFF. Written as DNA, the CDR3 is TGTGCCAGCAGCGCTCCGTTGACAGGGGCTGGAGCTTTCTTT.

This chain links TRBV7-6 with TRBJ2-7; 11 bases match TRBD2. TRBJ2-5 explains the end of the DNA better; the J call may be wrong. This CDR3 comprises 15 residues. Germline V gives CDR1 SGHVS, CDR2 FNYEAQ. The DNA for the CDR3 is TGTGCCAGCAGCGCACTAGCGGGAGTTGAAGGGACCCAGTACTTC. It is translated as CASSALAGVEGTQYF.

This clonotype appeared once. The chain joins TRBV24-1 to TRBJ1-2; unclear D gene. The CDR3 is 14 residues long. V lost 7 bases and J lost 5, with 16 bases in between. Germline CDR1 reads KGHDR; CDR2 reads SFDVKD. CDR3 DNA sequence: TGTGCCACCAGCGACACCGAGAGGTGTTATGGCTACACCTTC. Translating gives CATSDTERCYGYTF.

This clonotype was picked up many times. Here the CDR3 reads CASSLVRGPSTDTQYF. CDR3 DNA sequence: TGTGCCAGCAGTTTAGTTCGGGGACCTAGCACAGATACGCAGTATTTT. The chain uses TRBV12-3 or TRBV12-4 and TRBJ2-3, with D perhaps assigned TRBD1 or TRBD2 (5 bases each). Trimming took off 1 base at V and 0 bases at J, with 11 bases between the two ends. The CDR3 loop spans 16 amino acids.

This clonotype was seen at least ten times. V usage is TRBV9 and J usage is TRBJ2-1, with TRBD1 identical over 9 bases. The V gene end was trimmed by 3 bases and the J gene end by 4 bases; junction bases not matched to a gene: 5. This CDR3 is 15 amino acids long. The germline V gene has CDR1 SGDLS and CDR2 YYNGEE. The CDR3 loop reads CASSEQGAPYNEQFF. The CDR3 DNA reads TGTGCCAGCAGCGAACAGGGGGCCCCATACAATGAGCAGTTCTTC.

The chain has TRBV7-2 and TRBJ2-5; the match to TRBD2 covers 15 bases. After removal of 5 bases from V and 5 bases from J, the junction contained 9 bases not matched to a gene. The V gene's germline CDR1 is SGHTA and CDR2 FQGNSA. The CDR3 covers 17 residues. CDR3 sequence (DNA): TGTGCCAGCAGCCCCGTGACCGGGACTAGCGGGAGGGAGACCCAGTACTTC. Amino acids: CASSPVTGTSGRETQYF.

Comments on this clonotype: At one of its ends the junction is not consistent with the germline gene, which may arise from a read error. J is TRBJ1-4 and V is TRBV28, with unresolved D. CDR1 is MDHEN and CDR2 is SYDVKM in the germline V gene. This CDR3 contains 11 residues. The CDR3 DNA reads TGTGCCAGCAGTCCCGGCGAAAAACTGTCTTTT. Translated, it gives CASSPGEKLSF. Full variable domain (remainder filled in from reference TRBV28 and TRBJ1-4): DVKVTQSSRYLVKRTGEKVFLECVQDMDHENMFWYRQDPGLGLRLIYFSYDVKMKEKGDIPEGYSVSREKKERFSLILESASTNQTSMYLCASSPGEKLSFGSGTQLSVL.

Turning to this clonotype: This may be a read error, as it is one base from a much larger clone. The CDR3: CASGLRVDTRYF. The DNA for the CDR3 is TGTGCCAGCGGTCTTCGCGTCGATACGCGGTATTTT. The chain is built from TRBV27 and TRBJ2-3; D not resolved. The CDR3 totals 12 residues. Germline CDR1 is MNHEY and CDR2 is SMNVEV (reference sequence).

The CDR3 protein is CSARVLAGYEQYF. The CDR3 DNA reads TGCAGTGCTAGAGTACTAGCAGGCTACGAGCAGTACTTC. This chain links TRBV20-1 with TRBJ2-7; a weak D match, TRBD2 (6 bases). Trimming stripped 1 base from V and 3 bases from J, with 10 bases between. CDR1 is DFQATT and CDR2 is SNEGSKA in the germline V gene (reference sequence). The CDR3 is 13 residues long.

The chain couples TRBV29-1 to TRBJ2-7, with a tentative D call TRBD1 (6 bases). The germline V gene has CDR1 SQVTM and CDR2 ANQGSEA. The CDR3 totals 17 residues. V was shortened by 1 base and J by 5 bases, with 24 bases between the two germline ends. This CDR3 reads CSVEVRQESSGANEQYF. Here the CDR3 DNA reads TGCAGCGTTGAAGTACGACAGGAGAGCTCTGGGGCCAACGAGCAGTACTTC.

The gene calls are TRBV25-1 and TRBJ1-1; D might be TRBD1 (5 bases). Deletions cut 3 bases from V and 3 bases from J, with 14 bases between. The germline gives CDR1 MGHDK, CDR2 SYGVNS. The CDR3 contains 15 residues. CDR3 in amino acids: CASSETAEGDTEAFF. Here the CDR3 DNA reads TGTGCCAGCAGTGAGACTGCCGAAGGGGACACTGAAGCTTTCTTT.

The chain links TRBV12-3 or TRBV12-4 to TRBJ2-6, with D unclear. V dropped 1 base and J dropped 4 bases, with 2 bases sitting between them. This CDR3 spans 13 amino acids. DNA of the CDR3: TGTGCCAGCAGTTTAGAGGGGGCCAACGTCCTGACTTTC. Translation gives CASSLEGANVLTF.